Reported below is one TCR beta chain. These data come from a study of shared T cell receptors in the human thymus. The CDR3 has 14 residues. Germline CDR1 MNHNY, CDR2 SVGAGI (reference sequence). Trimming took 5 bases from V and 7 from J; bases not matched to a gene: 7. Sequencing used immunoSEQ multiplex PCR; TCRdb keeps in-frame clones, though not all of them. This sample carries about 660,000 clones, roughly 86% of them seen once, and the ten largest clones take about 0.0094%. This sample was also put to use in a study of human thymus T cells. As reported in that work: Having corrective surgery for congenital heart defects, healthy Finnish infants were the ones who donated.

The V gene is TRBV6-6, the J gene TRBJ1-2, with TRBD1 matching over 10 bases. This receptor was obtained from a boy younger than two with a congenital heart defect. The source material was thymocytes. DNA for the CDR3: TGTGCCAGCAGTCACAGACAGGGGGCGCTTGGCTACACCTTC. It is translated as CASSHRQGALGYTF.